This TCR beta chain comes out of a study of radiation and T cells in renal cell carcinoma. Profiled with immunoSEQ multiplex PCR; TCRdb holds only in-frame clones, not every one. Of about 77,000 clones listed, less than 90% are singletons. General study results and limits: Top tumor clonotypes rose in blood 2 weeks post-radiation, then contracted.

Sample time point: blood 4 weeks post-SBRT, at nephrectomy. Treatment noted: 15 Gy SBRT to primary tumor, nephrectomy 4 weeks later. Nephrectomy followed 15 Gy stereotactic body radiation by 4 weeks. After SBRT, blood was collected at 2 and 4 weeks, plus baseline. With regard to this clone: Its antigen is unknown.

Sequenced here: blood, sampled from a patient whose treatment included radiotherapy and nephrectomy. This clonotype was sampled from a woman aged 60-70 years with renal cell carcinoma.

In DNA form, the CDR3 reads TGTGCCAGCAGCTCCAGGACAGGGGGGGACTATGGCTACACCTTC. As protein: CASSSRTGGDYGYTF. The chain is built from TRBV7-9 and TRBJ1-2; 10 bases map to TRBD1. The V gene's germline CDR1 is SEHNR and CDR2 FQNEAQ (reference sequence). The CDR3 is 15 amino acids. Trimming removed 4 bases from V and 3 bases from J; junction bases left unmatched: 5.